This T cell receptor (beta chain) was sequenced for a study of cytomegalovirus exposure and HLA in healthy donors. Study as a whole: Both the roughly 120 validation repertoires and the approximately 700 first-cohort repertoires used the same platform, as reported by a later analysis. General observations from the study: Subsequent analysis found a tendency for first-cohort TCR clusters to co-occur within the 90 to 150 validation repertoires. Specific recognition of CMV antigens was confirmed in vitro for a few chains (all CMV-associated).

Data came from immunoSEQ multiplex PCR; TCRdb stores just in-frame clones and leaves some out. The table includes about 140,000 clones, approximately 87% detected once. Turning to this clone: Its antigen remains unknown.

The CDR3 consists of 15 residues. CDR1 and CDR2 from the germline V gene are SGHRS and YFSETQ. The V and J ends lost 0 bases and 4 bases, in that order; junction bases with no gene match: 3. Sequenced: PBMCs. The chain joins TRBV5-1 to TRBJ2-2; TRBD1 matches at 7 bases. This receptor was identified in a man in his late teens or twenties in good health and CMV-seronegative. In nucleotides, the CDR3 is TGCGCCAGCAGCTTGGCAGGGGGAATCACCGGGGAGCTGTTTTTT. Translation: CASSLAGGITGELFF.